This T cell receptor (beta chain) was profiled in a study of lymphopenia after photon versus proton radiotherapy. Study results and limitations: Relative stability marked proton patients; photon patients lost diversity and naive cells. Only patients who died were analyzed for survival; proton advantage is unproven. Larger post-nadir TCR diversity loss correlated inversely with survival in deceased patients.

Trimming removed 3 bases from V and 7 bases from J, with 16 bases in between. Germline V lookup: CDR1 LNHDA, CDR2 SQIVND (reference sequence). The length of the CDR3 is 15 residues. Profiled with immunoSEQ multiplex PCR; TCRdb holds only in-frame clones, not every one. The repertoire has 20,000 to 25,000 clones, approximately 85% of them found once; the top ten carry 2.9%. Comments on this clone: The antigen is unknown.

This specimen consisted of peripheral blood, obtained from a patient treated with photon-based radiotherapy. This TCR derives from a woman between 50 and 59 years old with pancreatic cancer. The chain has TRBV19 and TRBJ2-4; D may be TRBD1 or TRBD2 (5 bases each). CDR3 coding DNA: TGTGCCAGTAGTATCTTCACAGGCACGGGGAACATTCAGTACTTC. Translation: CASSIFTGTGNIQYF.